A single sample is the source of the 18 T cell receptor beta chains below, sequenced in a study of blood T cells in healthy people across ages. A second PCR, run for roughly 6 to 11 cycles, used a sample-barcoded 5' primer plus a J-beta primer mix. Each CDR3 protein gets one entry after TCRdb re-called the 5' RACE reads with MiXCR. The table has hundreds of thousands of distinct CDR3 sequences, around half seen once. Source material: blood. The receptors shown here come from a man aged 80 or over in good health.

The gene calls are TRBV20-1 and TRBJ1-2; the match to TRBD1 covers 7 bases. The CDR3 extends over 13 amino acids. Germline V CDR1 and CDR2: DFQATT, SNEGSKA (reference sequence). J lost 0 bases, V lost 3 bases, and 1 base had no gene match. CDR3 in amino acids: CSARGQPNYGYTF. Here the CDR3 DNA reads TGCAGTGCTAGGGGACAGCCTAACTATGGCTACACCTTC.

The rearrangement links TRBV6-2 or TRBV6-3 to TRBJ2-1; TRBD1 or TRBD2 may be the D gene (5 bases each). Trimming removed 7 bases at V and 9 bases at J, with 10 bases between. The CDR3 spans 11 residues. Germline V gene data show CDR1 as MNHEY and CDR2 as SVGEGT. CDR3 protein: CASTTGAEQFF. CDR3 bases: TGTGCCAGCACGACCGGGGCTGAGCAGTTCTTC.

This chain links TRBV20-1 with TRBJ2-1; the D call may be TRBD1 or TRBD2 (6 bases each). This CDR3 is built from 15 residues. V lost 6 bases and J 6 bases, leaving 21 bases between the germline ends. Germline V gene data show CDR1 as DFQATT and CDR2 as SNEGSKA (reference sequence). DNA for the CDR3: TGCAGTGCCTTGTCCGGAGTCGGGGGCGGCAATGAGCAGTTCTTC. Its protein product is CSALSGVGGGNEQFF.

The chain joins TRBV7-2 to TRBJ2-1, with TRBD2 matching over 14 bases. The V gene end was trimmed by 4 bases and the J gene end by 10 bases; junction bases not matched to a gene: 6. Per germline, CDR1 SGHTA and CDR2 FQGNSA. This CDR3 contains 15 residues. The CDR3 DNA sequence: TGTGCCAGCAGCTCCGACGGACTAGCGGGAGGAGAGCAGTTCTTC. It yields the protein CASSSDGLAGGEQFF.

The chain joins TRBV20-1 to TRBJ2-1, with 10 nucleotides matching TRBD2. Trimming removed 4 bases from V and 10 bases from J; junction bases left unmatched: 7. The length of the CDR3 is 13 residues. Germline assignment: CDR1 DFQATT and CDR2 SNEGSKA (reference sequence). The CDR3 loop is CSATKRGGGEQFF. CDR3 nucleotide sequence: TGCAGTGCTACAAAGCGGGGGGGCGGCGAGCAGTTCTTC.

The chain recombines TRBV7-2 with TRBJ2-3; 10 bases map to TRBD2. Losses at the gene ends were 4 bases for V and 7 bases for J; bases not matched to a gene: 17. The germline gives CDR1 SGHTA, CDR2 FQGNSA. CDR3 length equals 18 residues. The DNA for the CDR3 is TGTGCCAGCAGCTCCCCCGTCCCACTAGCGGGGAGAGGATATACGCAGTATTTT. This gives the protein CASSSPVPLAGRGYTQYF.

The chain has TRBV11-2 and TRBJ2-5, with 11 bases aligning to TRBD1. CDR1 and CDR2 from the germline V gene are SGHAT and FQNNGV. The CDR3 sequence is 13 residues long. Trimming at V came to 1 base and at J to 11 bases, leaving 3 bases not matched to a gene. The CDR3 DNA is TGTGCCAGCAGCTTAGGCGGGGACAGGGGGCAGTACTTC. Translation gives CASSLGGDRGQYF.

This sequence joins TRBV5-1 and TRBJ2-1; D gene uncertain. Germline V gene data show CDR1 as SGHRS and CDR2 as YFSETQ. Trimming cost V 0 bases and J 1 base, with 8 bases left between them. The CDR3 sequence is 15 residues long. The DNA for the CDR3 is TGCGCCAGCAGCTTGGCGGCCCAATCCTACAATGAGCAGTTCTTC. It yields the protein CASSLAAQSYNEQFF.

This clonotype was seen only a few times. The chain links TRBV7-2 to TRBJ2-7; TRBD2 aligns across 8 bases. Germline lookup yields CDR1 SGHTA and CDR2 FQGNSA. The CDR3 spans 16 residues. V shed 1 base and J 3 bases; nucleotides not matched to a gene: 8. The CDR3 is CASSLVGSGTLYEQYF. The CDR3 DNA follows: TGTGCCAGCAGCTTAGTTGGTAGCGGGACACTCTACGAGCAGTACTTC. Using reference TRBV7-2 and TRBJ2-7 for the parts outside the CDR3, the full variable domain is GAGVSQSPSNKVTEKGKDVELRCDPISGHTALYWYRQSLGQGLEFLIYFQGNSAPDKSGLPSDRFSAERTGGSVSTLTIQRTQQEDSAVYLCASSLVGSGTLYEQYFGPGTRLTVT.

The chain has TRBV7-2 and TRBJ2-3; no firm D call. Germline CDR1 SGHTA, CDR2 FQGNSA. With 3 bases removed from V and 1 base from J, the gap between germline ends came to 11 bases. The length of the CDR3 is 15 residues. The CDR3 reads CASSFMTAGTDTQYF. CDR3 sequence (DNA): TGTGCCAGCAGCTTTATGACGGCCGGCACAGATACGCAGTATTTT.

The chain couples TRBV29-1 to TRBJ2-7; D gene uncertain. The CDR3 is 13 residues long. Trimming shortened V by 6 bases and J by 0 bases, and 12 bases separated the two germline ends. Germline V CDR1 and CDR2: SQVTM, ANQGSEA. The CDR3 nucleotides read TGCAGCGTGGGCCTGGCGGCCTCCTACGAGCAGTACTTC. It is translated as CSVGLAASYEQYF.

The V call is TRBV4-2, the J call TRBJ2-7; maybe TRBD1 (5 bases). CDR3 length equals 15 residues. Germline lookup yields CDR1 LGHNA and CDR2 YNFKEQ. Trimming pared 1 base from V and 7 bases from J, leaving 17 bases between. CDR3: CASSQVAQGAYEQYF. As DNA, the CDR3 is TGTGCCAGCAGCCAAGTGGCCCAAGGGGCATATGAGCAGTACTTC.

This clonotype was recorded a few times. The chain carries TRBV29-1 and TRBJ2-7; TRBD1 matches 8 bases. The J segment lost 6 bases and the V segment lost 6 bases, leaving 10 bases of the junction unmatched. Germline CDR1 SQVTM, CDR2 ANQGSEA. There are 13 residues in the CDR3. CDR3 amino acids: CSVGTGPAGEQYF. In nucleotides, the CDR3 is TGCAGCGTGGGGACAGGTCCTGCGGGCGAGCAGTACTTC.

This clonotype occurred a few times. This chain links TRBV6-5 with TRBJ2-5; D is uncertain. CDR1 and CDR2 (germline): MNHEY, SVGAGI. This CDR3 has 13 amino acids. The V end lost 5 bases, the J end lost 7 bases, and 14 bases lay between the germline ends. CDR3 bases: TGTGCCAGCAGTGACCGGAGATTAGGGACCCAGTACTTC. Its translation is CASSDRRLGTQYF.

This sequence joins TRBV10-3 and TRBJ2-3; D unclear. Germline values: CDR1 ENHRY, CDR2 SYGVKD. This CDR3 contains 13 residues. Between the trimmed V and J ends, which lost 4 bases and 2 bases, there was a span of 7 bases. The CDR3 bases are TGTGCCATCAGTGTAACGGTCACAGATACGCAGTATTTT. Translation gives CAISVTVTDTQYF.

The chain couples TRBV6-2 or TRBV6-3 to TRBJ2-7, with D possibly matching TRBD1 (6 bases). Germline V lookup: CDR1 MNHEY, CDR2 SVGEGT. The germline V and J ends were trimmed by 5 bases and 0 bases, with 17 bases remaining between them. There are 16 residues in the CDR3. CDR3 DNA: TGTGCCAGCAGTAAGGGGACATTGGCAACCTCCTACGAGCAGTACTTC. Translated: CASSKGTLATSYEQYF.

The chain recombines TRBV18 with TRBJ1-4, with D perhaps matching TRBD1 (6 bases). Trimming stripped 2 bases from V and 1 base from J, with 14 bases between. The CDR3 spans 17 residues. Germline-derived CDR1 and CDR2 are KGHSH and LQKENI. The CDR3 region has the DNA TGTGCCAGCTCACCAACACAGGGTCAGATAACTAATGAAAAACTGTTTTTT. It codes for CASSPTQGQITNEKLFF.

The chain joins TRBV5-6 to TRBJ2-4; D tentatively reads TRBD1 or TRBD2 (5 bases each). Per germline, CDR1 SGHDT and CDR2 YYEEEE. CDR3 length: 16 amino acids. Trimming removed 3 bases from V and 1 base from J, with 14 bases in between. CDR3 coding DNA: TGTGCCAGCAGCTCGCAGAGGGGTACGGCCAAAAACATTCAGTACTTC. Protein: CASSSQRGTAKNIQYF.